This T cell receptor (beta chain) was obtained from a study of long-term antiretroviral therapy in people with HIV. Broader study findings: Despite increasing after ART, diversity remained lower than that of transplant donor controls. The ART regimens used between about 2004 and 2017 may be less effective than current ones.

The trim removed 0 bases at V and 4 bases at J, leaving 11 bases unmatched. The length of the CDR3 is 17 residues. Germline assignment: CDR1 SGHNT and CDR2 YYREEE (reference sequence). The run of the v3.0 immunoSEQ assay was at survey level. TCRdb keeps only in-frame clones here, not all; method: immunoSEQ multiplex PCR. There are tens of thousands of clones in the sample; around four fifths occur only once, and over 9% lies in the top ten. In regard to this clone: What it binds is not known.

The rearrangement joins TRBV5-4 to TRBJ1-2, with 8 bases aligning to TRBD1. The sequence derives from a man aged 40-49 years with HIV. Material: unsorted PBMCs, obtained 1.6 years after starting antiretroviral therapy. CDR3 region: CASSLGQGGTGIYGYTF. CDR3 coding DNA: TGTGCCAGCAGCTTGGGTCAGGGAGGGACAGGAATCTATGGCTACACCTTC.